This T cell receptor (beta chain) derives from a study of PD-L1 blockade in urothelial cancer. The CDR3 extends over 15 amino acids. CDR1 and CDR2 (germline): GTSNPN, SVGIG (reference sequence). Unmatched junction bases numbered 10, after V lost 5 bases and J lost 4 bases. Assay: immunoSEQ multiplex PCR; the TCRdb copy retains only in-frame clones and omits some. There are about 55,000 clones in the sample; approximately 80% occur only once, and over 1% lies in the top ten. Time point specified: pretreatment peripheral blood. Sequenced here: PBMCs, sampled around atezolizumab (anti-PD-L1) treatment. The chain combines TRBV30 with TRBJ1-5; 8 bases align to TRBD1. The clonotype originates from a man between 50 and 59 years old with urothelial cancer. For the CDR3, the DNA is TGTGCCTGGGGCACAGGGGGAGCCCGTAATCAGCCCCAGCATTTT. As protein: CAWGTGGARNQPQHF.